This entry concerns a single T cell receptor beta chain. The antigen is undetermined. A read error may produce the germline difference seen at one junction end. Unsorted bulk tissue, about 18-32 mg of it, served as the source for co-extraction of RNA and DNA. The patients carried chronic HBV infection and had received no treatment. This entry is derived from a study of tumor-infiltrating lymphocytes in primary liver carcinoma. Overall study findings and caveats: Researchers report that only about 7-24% of top clones turned up in all five tumor regions.

With approximately 500 ng total RNA as template and a constant-region primer, TCR beta cDNA was made. Sequencing libraries for TCR beta derived from three nested multiplex PCR rounds that used slightly modified ARM-PCR. One entry per CDR3 protein results from TCRdb running MiXCR on the multiplex PCR reads. The repertoire holds around 54,000 distinct CDR3 sequences, with 70% to 75% as singletons. This receptor was obtained from a middle-aged man with primary liver carcinoma and hepatitis B virus infection. Specimen: liver tumor tissue from sampling region 2. The subset was: tumor region T2, inferior pole.

The CDR3 region is CSVLGLLGTANTGKLFF. The CDR3 DNA reads TGCAGCGTCCTTGGCCTCCTCGGGACAGCGAACACCGGGAAGCTATTTTTT. The chain couples TRBV29-1 to TRBJ2-2; 7 nucleotides match TRBD1. Germline loops: CDR1 SQVTM, CDR2 ANQGSEA. The CDR3 runs to 17 residues.